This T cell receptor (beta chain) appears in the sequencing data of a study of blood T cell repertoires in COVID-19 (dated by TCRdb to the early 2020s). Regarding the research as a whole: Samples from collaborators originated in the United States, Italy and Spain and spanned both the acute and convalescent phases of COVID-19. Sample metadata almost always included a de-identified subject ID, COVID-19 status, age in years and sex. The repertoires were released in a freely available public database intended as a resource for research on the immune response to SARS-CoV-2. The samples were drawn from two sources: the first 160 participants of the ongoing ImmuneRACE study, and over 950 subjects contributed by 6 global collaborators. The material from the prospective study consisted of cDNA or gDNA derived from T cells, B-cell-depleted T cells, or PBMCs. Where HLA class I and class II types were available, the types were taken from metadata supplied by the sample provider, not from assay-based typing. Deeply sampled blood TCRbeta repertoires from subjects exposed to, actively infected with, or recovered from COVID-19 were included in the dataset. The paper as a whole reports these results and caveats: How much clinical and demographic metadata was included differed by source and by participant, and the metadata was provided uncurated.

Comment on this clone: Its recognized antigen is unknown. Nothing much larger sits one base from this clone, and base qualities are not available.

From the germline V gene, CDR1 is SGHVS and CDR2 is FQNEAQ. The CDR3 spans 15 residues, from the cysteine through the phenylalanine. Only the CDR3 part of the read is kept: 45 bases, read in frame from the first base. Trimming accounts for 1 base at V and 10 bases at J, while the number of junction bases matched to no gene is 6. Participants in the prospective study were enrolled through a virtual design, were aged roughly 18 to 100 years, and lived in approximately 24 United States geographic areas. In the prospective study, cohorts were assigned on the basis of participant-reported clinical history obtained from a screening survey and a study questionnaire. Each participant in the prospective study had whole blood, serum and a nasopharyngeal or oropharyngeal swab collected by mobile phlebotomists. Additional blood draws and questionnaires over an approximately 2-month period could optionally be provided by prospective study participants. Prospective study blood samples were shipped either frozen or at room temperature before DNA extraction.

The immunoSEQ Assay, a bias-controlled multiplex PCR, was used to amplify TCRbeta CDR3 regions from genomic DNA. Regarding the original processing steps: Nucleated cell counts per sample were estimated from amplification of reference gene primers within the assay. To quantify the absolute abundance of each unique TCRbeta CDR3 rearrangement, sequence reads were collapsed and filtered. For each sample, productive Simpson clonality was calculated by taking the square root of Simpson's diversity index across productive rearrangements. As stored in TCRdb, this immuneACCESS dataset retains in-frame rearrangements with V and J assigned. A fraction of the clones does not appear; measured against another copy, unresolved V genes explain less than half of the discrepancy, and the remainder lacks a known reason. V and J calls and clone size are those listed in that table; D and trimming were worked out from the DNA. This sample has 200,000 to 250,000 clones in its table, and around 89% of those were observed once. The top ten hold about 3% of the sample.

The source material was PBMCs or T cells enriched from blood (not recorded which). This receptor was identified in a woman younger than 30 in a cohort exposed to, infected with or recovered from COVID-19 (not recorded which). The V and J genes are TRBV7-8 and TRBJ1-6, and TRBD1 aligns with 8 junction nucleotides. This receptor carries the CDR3 CASSLDQGALSPLHF. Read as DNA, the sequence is TGTGCCAGCAGCTTAGACCAGGGGGCTTTGTCACCCCTCCACTTT.